This T cell receptor beta chain emerged from a study of blood T cell repertoires in COVID-19. In the study overall: Collection of acute and convalescent COVID-19 samples took place in the United States, Italy and Spain.

Seattle enrolled patients during active infection and tracked them longitudinally. V lost 4 bases and J lost 4, with 10 bases in between. The CDR3 totals 14 residues. Germline CDR1 KGHDR, CDR2 SFDVKD. TCRdb's copy holds only in-frame clones and misses some; the assay was immunoSEQ multiplex PCR. The sample includes approximately 460,000 clones, 89% of them seen just once. The J gene is TRBJ2-1, the V gene TRBV24-1, with a possible D match to TRBD2 (7 bases). The source of this sequence is a man aged 18 to 35 with COVID-19, enrolled during active disease. The sample was peripheral blood. CDR3 protein: CATSERGAYNEQFF. The CDR3 nucleotides are TGTGCCACCAGTGAACGGGGGGCTTACAATGAGCAGTTCTTC.